This T cell receptor (beta chain) was documented in a study of T cells in Graves' hyperthyroidism and ophthalmopathy. Study background: Before any treatment, at initial diagnosis, peripheral blood was collected.

This CDR3 comprises 15 residues. The V end lost 1 base, the J end lost 4 bases, and 13 bases lay between the germline ends. The germline V gene encodes CDR1 MNHNY and CDR2 SVGAGI (reference sequence). Points on this clonotype: Its antigen remains unknown.

RNA transcripts were the template for amplifying TCR beta CDR3 regions. RT-PCR in the first round (using the HTBI primer set) targeted the TCR CDR3. TCRdb processed the multiplex PCR reads anew with MiXCR; each CDR3 protein has one entry. The sample has approximately 740,000 distinct CDR3 sequences, approximately 14% seen once. Study results and caveats: Onset of ophthalmopathy came a median roughly 6 months after the model predicted it. Within blood appeared most thyroid clonotypes that had expanded above 0.001.

The receptor's source is a woman younger than 30 with Graves' hyperthyroidism. Sequencing input: blood. The V and J genes are TRBV6-6 and TRBJ1-2; D possibly corresponds to TRBD1 (6 bases). The CDR3 loop reads CASSYLGARGYGYTF. CDR3 nucleotide sequence: TGTGCCAGCAGTTACTTGGGGGCAAGGGGCTATGGCTACACCTTC.